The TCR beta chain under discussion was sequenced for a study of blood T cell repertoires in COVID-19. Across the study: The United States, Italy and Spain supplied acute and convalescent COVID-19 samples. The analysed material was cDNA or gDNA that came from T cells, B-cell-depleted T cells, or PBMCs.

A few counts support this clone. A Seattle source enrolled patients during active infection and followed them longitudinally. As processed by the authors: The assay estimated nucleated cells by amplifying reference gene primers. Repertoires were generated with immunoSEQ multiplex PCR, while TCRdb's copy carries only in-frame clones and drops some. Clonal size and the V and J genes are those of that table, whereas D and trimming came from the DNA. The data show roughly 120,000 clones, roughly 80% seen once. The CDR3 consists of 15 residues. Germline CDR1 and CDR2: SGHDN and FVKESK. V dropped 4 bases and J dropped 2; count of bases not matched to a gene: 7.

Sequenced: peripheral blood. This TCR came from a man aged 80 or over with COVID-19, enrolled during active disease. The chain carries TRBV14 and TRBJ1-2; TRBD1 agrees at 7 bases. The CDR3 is CASSRVTGWNYGYTF. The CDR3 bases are TGTGCCAGCAGCCGGGTGACAGGGTGGAACTATGGCTACACCTTC. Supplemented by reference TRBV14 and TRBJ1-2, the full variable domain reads EAGVTQFPSHSVIEKGQTVTLRCDPISGHDNLYWYRRVMGKEIKFLLHFVKESKQDESGMPNNRFLAERTGGTYSTLKVQPAELEDSGVYFCASSRVTGWNYGYTFGSGTRLTVV.